The 21 T cell receptor beta chains below all came from one sample that was sequenced in a study of identical twins (dated by TCRdb to about 2016). Library prep was done by 5' RACE. The instrument was an Illumina HiSeq 2000. TCRdb took the public reads, trimmed them with fastp at Q25, ran MiXCR for clone calling and kept in-frame beta chains. CDR3 protein duplicates are merged, each entry listing the most common genes and DNA. The sample table records approximately 220,000 distinct CDR3 sequences; approximately 7.9% of these occur just once. The top ten constitute roughly 5% of the sample. These data were also filed under a second study, of yellow fever vaccine responses in identical twins.

What was sequenced was CD8+ T cells sorted from blood. Receptor source: a woman aged 18-29 years in good health.

This clonotype occurred many times. The CDR3 bases are TGTGCCAGCAGCTCTGACAGGAGCTCCTACAATGAGCAGTTCTTC. Translating it yields CASSSDRSSYNEQFF. The chain combines TRBV11-3 with TRBJ2-1, with D perhaps TRBD1 (6 bases). CDR3 length: 15 amino acids. CDR1 SGHNT and CDR2 YENEEA come from the germline V gene. V was pared by 4 bases and J by 0 bases, with 10 bases between.

This clonotype was detected a few times. The CDR3 is CASSPGVGGYTDTQYF. For the CDR3, the DNA is TGTGCCAGCAGCCCCGGCGTGGGAGGATATACAGATACGCAGTATTTT. This chain uses TRBV7-6 with TRBJ2-3; weak D call: TRBD2 (6 bases). Germline V CDR1 and CDR2: SGHVS, FNYEAQ. V lost 5 bases to trimming and J lost 3 bases, with 18 bases between them. The CDR3 loop spans 16 amino acids.

The chain employs TRBV7-9 and TRBJ1-4; maybe TRBD1 (6 bases). This CDR3 spans 14 amino acids. Germline V CDR1 and CDR2: SEHNR, FQNEAQ (reference sequence). The V gene lost 5 bases and the J gene lost 4 bases, with 11 bases spanning the gap. The CDR3 coding sequence is TGTGCCAGCAGCCCAGGACAGTATAATGAAAAACTGTTTTTT. It yields the protein CASSPGQYNEKLFF.

This clonotype appeared a few times. V is TRBV15 and J is TRBJ2-7; D unclear. The CDR3 is 13 amino acids. Trimming removed 1 base at V and 4 bases at J, with 8 bases between. CDR1 is LNHNV and CDR2 is YYDKDF in the germline V gene (reference sequence). The CDR3 DNA is TGTGCCACCAGCAGAGTGGTCGCTTACGAGCAGTACTTC. This gives the protein CATSRVVAYEQYF.

This clonotype has more than one count but fewer than ten. The chain is built from TRBV15 and TRBJ1-1, with 10 nucleotides matching TRBD1. Unmatched junction bases numbered 10, after V lost 0 bases and J lost 6 bases. This CDR3 is built from 17 residues. Germline CDR1 is LNHNV and CDR2 is YYDKDF (reference sequence). In DNA, the CDR3 is TGTGCCACCAGCAGAGATAGGGTCGGACAGGGGGTTGCTGAAGCTTTCTTT. The encoded protein is CATSRDRVGQGVAEAFF.

In its sample, this clonotype was seen many times. The rearrangement joins TRBV12-3 or TRBV12-4 to TRBJ1-2; D perhaps matches TRBD1 (5 bases). V lost 7 bases, J lost 0 bases, and 12 bases lay in between. This CDR3 has 14 amino acids. DNA of the CDR3: TGTGCCAGCACCCAGGGAGGTACTAACTATGGCTACACCTTC. Translating gives CASTQGGTNYGYTF.

Ten or more counts support this clonotype. The chain combines TRBV9 with TRBJ1-1; D remains ambiguous. The CDR3 is made up of 14 amino acids. From germline, CDR1 is SGDLS and CDR2 YYNGEE. V was shortened by 4 bases and J by 3 bases, with 13 bases between the two germline ends. Here the CDR3 DNA reads TGTGCCAGCAGCCCCCGATACCGAGACACTGAAGCTTTCTTT. It specifies CASSPRYRDTEAFF.

This clonotype was detected a few times. The rearrangement joins TRBV20-1 to TRBJ2-7; 11 bases are shared with TRBD2. The germline gives CDR1 DFQATT, CDR2 SNEGSKA (reference sequence). The V gene end was trimmed by 3 bases and the J gene end by 3 bases; junction bases not matched to a gene: 19. The CDR3 spans 19 residues. DNA for the CDR3: TGCAGTGCTAGTTCACCTAGCGGGGGGACCGACTTTTCGGACTACGAGCAGTACGTC. It is translated as CSASSPSGGTDFSDYEQYV.

The chain couples TRBV3-1 to TRBJ2-7; D is uncertain. Trimming removed 0 bases at V and 1 base at J, with 10 bases between. This CDR3 spans 15 amino acids. CDR1 is LGHDT, CDR2 YNNKEL, per germline (reference sequence). The CDR3 sequence is CASSQDGVLSYEQYF. CDR3 DNA sequence: TGTGCCAGCAGCCAAGATGGGGTATTATCCTACGAGCAGTACTTC.

This chain joins TRBV4-1 and TRBJ2-7; 10 positions match TRBD1. Germline V CDR1 and CDR2: MGHRA, YSYEKL. The CDR3 is made up of 15 amino acids. V dropped 4 bases and J dropped 2; count of bases not matched to a gene: 5. CDR3 sequence (DNA): TGCGCCAGCAGCCTAAGGACAGGGGGACCCTACGAGCAGTACGTC. It translates to CASSLRTGGPYEQYV.

This clonotype was recorded a few times. The chain combines TRBV21-1 with TRBJ2-7; the table assigns TRBD2, which was not confirmed against the DNA. TRBV21-1 is shown as a pseudogene. There are 15 residues in the CDR3. CDR3 loop: CASSKWTWSSYEQYV. The DNA for the CDR3 is TGTGCCAGCAGCAAATGGACTTGGAGCTCCTACGAGCAGTACGTC.

Ten or more counts support this clonotype. J is TRBJ2-7 and V is TRBV28; no firm D call. CDR3 size: 14 residues. CDR1 MDHEN and CDR2 SYDVKM come from the germline V gene. The V and J ends lost 8 bases and 0 bases respectively, with 14 bases between them. The CDR3 loop is CASLPSVSSYEQYF. In DNA, the CDR3 is TGTGCCAGCCTCCCCAGTGTGAGCTCCTACGAGCAGTACTTC.

CDR3 in DNA: TGTGCCAGCAGTTACTCGAGGGGGGGGGCAGATACGCAGTATTTT. It translates to CASSYSRGGADTQYF. This rearrangement joins TRBV6-5 to TRBJ2-3; a possible D gene is TRBD2 (7 bases). This CDR3 comprises 15 residues. V was cut by 0 bases and J by 4 bases, with 11 bases left in between. Germline V CDR1 and CDR2: MNHEY, SVGAGI.

This clonotype turned up a few times. In DNA form, the CDR3 reads TGCAGTGCTAGAGATCGGGCAGGAGACTCCTACGAGCAGTACTTC. This sequence encodes CSARDRAGDSYEQYF. The rearrangement joins TRBV20-1 to TRBJ2-7; D not certain. Trimming shortened V by 0 bases and J by 0 bases, and 12 bases separated the two germline ends. CDR1 DFQATT and CDR2 SNEGSKA come from the germline V gene (reference sequence). The CDR3 contains 15 residues.

This clonotype was observed at least ten times. This chain connects TRBV3-1 to TRBJ2-1; maybe TRBD2 (5 bases). V was trimmed by 8 bases and J by 4 bases, leaving 21 bases between them. CDR1 is LGHDT and CDR2 is YNNKEL in the germline V gene (reference sequence). This CDR3 has 16 amino acids. The CDR3 DNA reads as TGTGCCAGCGGAGGAGGCGCAGGTTTTTCGTACAATGAGCAGTTCTTC. Protein sequence: CASGGGAGFSYNEQFF.

The V call is TRBV16, the J call TRBJ2-1; TRBD1 matches 8 bases. This CDR3 has 12 residues. The ends lost 8 bases at V and 6 bases at J; junction bases unmatched: 3. The V gene's germline CDR1 is KGHSY and CDR2 FQNENV. This chain's CDR3 is CASRGQGNEQFF. For the CDR3, the DNA is TGTGCCAGCCGCGGACAGGGCAATGAGCAGTTCTTC.

This clonotype was counted a few times. The V gene is TRBV7-2, the J gene TRBJ1-6, with a tentative D call TRBD1 (6 bases). Germline CDR1 and CDR2: SGHTA and FQGNSA. The germline V and J ends were trimmed by 4 bases and 6 bases, with 19 bases remaining between them. The CDR3 is 17 residues long. The CDR3 spells CASSSKDRTVLNSPLHF. Written as DNA, the CDR3 is TGTGCCAGCAGCTCCAAGGACAGAACCGTACTTAATTCACCCCTCCACTTT.

This clonotype has at least ten counts. The chain employs TRBV29-1 and TRBJ1-2, with D hard to call. The CDR3 is 13 residues long. Trimming removed 4 bases at V and 3 bases at J, with 12 bases between. Germline CDR1 reads SQVTM; CDR2 reads ANQGSEA. CDR3 coding DNA: TGCAGCGTTGCAATTCCGGGATACTATGGCTACACCTTC. Protein: CSVAIPGYYGYTF.

This clonotype is termed medium-sized (0.01 to 0.1%). The chain couples TRBV4-2 to TRBJ2-3; TRBD2 matches at 8 bases. V lost 0 bases, J lost 4 bases, and 6 bases stayed unmatched. Germline V gene sequence: CDR1 LGHNA, CDR2 YNFKEQ. CDR3 length: 16 residues. The CDR3 bases are TGTGCCAGCAGCCAAGATCTAAGCGGGGGATCAGATACGCAGTATTTT. As protein: CASSQDLSGGSDTQYF.

The chain couples TRBV2 to TRBJ2-7; 9 bases agree with TRBD2. The CDR3 length is 16 residues. The germline V gene has CDR1 SNHLY and CDR2 FYNNEI. The V gene end was trimmed by 6 bases and the J gene end by 4 bases; junction bases not matched to a gene: 13. CDR3 coding DNA: TGTGCCAGCAGCCTCCGAGAGACTAGCGGACCTTACGAGCAGTACTTC. Translated, it gives CASSLRETSGPYEQYF.

In its sample, this clonotype was seen many times. The chain is built from TRBV24-1 and TRBJ2-3; 11 bases line up with TRBD1. CDR3 length equals 16 residues. From germline, CDR1 is KGHDR and CDR2 SFDVKD. The ends lost 4 bases at V and 4 bases at J; junction bases unmatched: 6. For the CDR3, the DNA is TGTGCCACCAGTGACCGGACAGGGGGCCGGGCAGATACGCAGTATTTT. Amino acids: CATSDRTGGRADTQYF.